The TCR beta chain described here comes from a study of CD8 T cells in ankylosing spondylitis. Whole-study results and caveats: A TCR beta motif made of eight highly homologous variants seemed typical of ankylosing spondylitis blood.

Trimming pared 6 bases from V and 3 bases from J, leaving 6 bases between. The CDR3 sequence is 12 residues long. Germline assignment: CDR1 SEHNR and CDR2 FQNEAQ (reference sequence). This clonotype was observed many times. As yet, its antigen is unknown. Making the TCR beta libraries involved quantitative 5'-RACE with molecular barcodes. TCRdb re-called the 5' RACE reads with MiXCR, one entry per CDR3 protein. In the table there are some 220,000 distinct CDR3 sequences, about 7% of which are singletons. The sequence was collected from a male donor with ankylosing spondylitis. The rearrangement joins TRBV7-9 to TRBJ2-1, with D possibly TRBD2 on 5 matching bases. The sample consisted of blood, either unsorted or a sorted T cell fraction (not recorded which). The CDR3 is CASRRDYNEQFF. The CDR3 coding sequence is TGTGCCAGCAGGAGGGACTACAATGAGCAGTTCTTC.